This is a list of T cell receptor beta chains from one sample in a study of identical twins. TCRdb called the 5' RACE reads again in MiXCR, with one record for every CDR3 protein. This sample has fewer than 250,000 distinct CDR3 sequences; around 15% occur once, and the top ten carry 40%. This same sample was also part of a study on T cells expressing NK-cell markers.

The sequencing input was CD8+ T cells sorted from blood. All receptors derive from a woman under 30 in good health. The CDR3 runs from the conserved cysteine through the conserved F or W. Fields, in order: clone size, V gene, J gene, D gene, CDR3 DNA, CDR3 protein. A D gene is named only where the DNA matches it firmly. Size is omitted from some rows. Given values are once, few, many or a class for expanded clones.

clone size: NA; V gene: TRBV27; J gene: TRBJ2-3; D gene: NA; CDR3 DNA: TGTGCCAGCAGTAACCTTCCTAGCACCGGTTTAGGAGATACGCAGTATTTT; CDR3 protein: CASSNLPSTGLGDTQYF
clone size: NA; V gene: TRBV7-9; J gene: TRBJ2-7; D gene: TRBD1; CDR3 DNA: TGTGCCAGCAGCTCAACAGGGGGACAGGATGCCTGGGAGCAGTACTTC; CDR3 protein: CASSSTGGQDAWEQYF
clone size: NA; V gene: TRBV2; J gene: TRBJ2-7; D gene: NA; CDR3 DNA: TGTGCCAGCCTGGAGCGAACCTACGAGCAGTACTTC; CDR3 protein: CASLERTYEQYF
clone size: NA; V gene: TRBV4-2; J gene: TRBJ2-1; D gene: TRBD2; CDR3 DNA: TGTGCCAGCAGCCCCTGGGGTAGCGGGGGGGCCAGTGAGCAGTTCTTC; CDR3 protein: CASSPWGSGGASEQFF
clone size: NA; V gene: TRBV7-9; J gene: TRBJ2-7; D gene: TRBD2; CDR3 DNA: TGTGCCAGCAGCTTAGGCCGGACTAGCGGGACCAACGAGCAGTACTTC; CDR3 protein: CASSLGRTSGTNEQYF
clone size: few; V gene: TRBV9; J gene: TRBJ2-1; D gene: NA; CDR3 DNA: TGTGCCAGCAGCCCGAGGGGGTGGGGCCACAATGAGCAGTTCTTC; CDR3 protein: CASSPRGWGHNEQFF
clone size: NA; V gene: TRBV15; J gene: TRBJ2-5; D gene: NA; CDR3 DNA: TGTGCCACCAGCGCACGGGGGAACCAAGAGACCCAGTACTTC; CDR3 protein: CATSARGNQETQYF
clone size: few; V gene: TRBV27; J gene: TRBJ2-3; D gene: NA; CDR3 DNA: TGTGCCAGCAGTTTAGACAGGAGAGATACGCAGTATTTT; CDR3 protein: CASSLDRRDTQYF
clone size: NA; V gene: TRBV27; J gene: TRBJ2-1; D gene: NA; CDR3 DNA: TGTGCCAGCAGTTTATTATCGGGTGGATCCGTGTACAATGAGCAGTTCTTC; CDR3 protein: CASSLLSGGSVYNEQFF
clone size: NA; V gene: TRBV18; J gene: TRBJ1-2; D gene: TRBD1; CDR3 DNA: TGTGCCAGCTCGCCGGGACAGGGGGCCTCCTATGGCTACACCTTC; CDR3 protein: CASSPGQGASYGYTF
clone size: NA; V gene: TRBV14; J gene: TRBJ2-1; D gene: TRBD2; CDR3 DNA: TGTGCCAGCAGCCAAGTCGTTGGGACTAGCGTGAATGAGCAGTTCTTC; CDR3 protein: CASSQVVGTSVNEQFF
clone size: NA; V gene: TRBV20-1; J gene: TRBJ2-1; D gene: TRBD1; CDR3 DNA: TGCAGTGCTAGAGCTTGGACAGGGGAGGGCAATGAGCAGTTCTTC; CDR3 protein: CSARAWTGEGNEQFF
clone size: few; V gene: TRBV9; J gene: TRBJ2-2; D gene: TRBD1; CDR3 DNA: TGTGCCAGCAGCCCTTGGACAGGGGCGAACACCGGGGAGCTGTTTTTT; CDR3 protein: CASSPWTGANTGELFF
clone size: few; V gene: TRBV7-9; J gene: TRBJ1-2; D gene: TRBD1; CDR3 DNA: TGTGCCAGCAGCCCGCGGACAGGGCGCTATGGCTACACCTTC; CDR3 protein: CASSPRTGRYGYTF
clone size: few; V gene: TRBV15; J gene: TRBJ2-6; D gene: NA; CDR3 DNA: TGTGCCACCACAGTCTCAGGGGCCAACGTCCTGACTTTC; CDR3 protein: CATTVSGANVLTF
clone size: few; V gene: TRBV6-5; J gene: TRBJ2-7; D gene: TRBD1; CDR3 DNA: TGTGCCAGCAGCTACAGGGGGCGAGTAGACGAGCAGTACTTC; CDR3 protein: CASSYRGRVDEQYF
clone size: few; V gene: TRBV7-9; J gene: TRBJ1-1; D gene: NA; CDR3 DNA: TGTGCCAGCAGCTTAGGGACAGCGAGAACTGAAGCTTTCTTT; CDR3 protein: CASSLGTARTEAFF
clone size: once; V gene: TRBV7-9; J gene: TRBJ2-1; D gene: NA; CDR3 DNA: TGTGCCAGCAGCGACGACCATGAGCAGTTCTTC; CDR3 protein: CASSDDHEQFF